The 6 T cell receptor beta chains listed next were all sequenced from one sample in a study of regulatory T cells in long-lasting Graves disease. Time point: newly diagnosed GD, antithyroid drugs for less than 3 months. Following extraction of RNA from PBMCs, that RNA was used to make the TCR library. Construction of TCR beta libraries relied on iRepertoire HTBI primers and on Arm-PCR targeting CDR3 regions. Each CDR3 protein gets one entry after TCRdb re-called the multiplex PCR reads with MiXCR. The data hold some 400,000 distinct CDR3 sequences, with just under 15% observed a single time. The same data also went into a second study, on T cells in Graves' hyperthyroidism and ophthalmopathy.

The sequences come from peripheral blood mononuclear cells (PBMCs), collected at new diagnosis, from a patient treated with antithyroid drugs. Every receptor here comes from a woman aged 25-40 years with Graves disease.

This clonotype turned up a few times. This may be a read error, as it is one base from a much larger clone. CDR3 sequence (DNA): TGTGCCAGCAGCCGCCCTAGGACTAGCGGGAGGGCCAGGGTCTCCTGCAATGAGCAGTTCTTC. It encodes CASSRPRTSGRARVSCNEQFF. This chain joins TRBV28 and TRBJ2-1, with 15 nucleotides matching TRBD2. The CDR3 has 21 residues. Germline values: CDR1 MDHEN, CDR2 SYDVKM.

The table lists this clonotype with many counts. The chain is built from TRBV12-3 or TRBV12-4 and TRBJ1-4; D possibly corresponds to TRBD1 (5 bases). The CDR3 loop spans 15 amino acids. V gave up 8 bases and J gave up 4 bases, with 17 bases separating them. Here the CDR3 DNA reads TGTGCCAGCGGCGGGGGGAGGGCCCGTAATGAAAAACTGTTTTTT. This codes for CASGGGRARNEKLFF.

V gene TRBV27 combines with J gene TRBJ2-2; D not certain. Germline V gene data show CDR1 as MNHEY and CDR2 as SMNVEV (reference sequence). Trimming shortened V by 1 base and J by 5 bases, and 8 bases separated the two germline ends. The CDR3 has 14 residues. CDR3 sequence (DNA): TGTGCCAGCAGTTTATACCCTAAAACCGGGGAGCTGTTTTTT. Its translation: CASSLYPKTGELFF.

The count of this clonotype is one. This chain joins TRBV20-1 and TRBJ2-7; possibly TRBD1 for D (7 bases). The V gene's germline CDR1 is DFQATT and CDR2 SNEGSKA (reference sequence). This CDR3 contains 14 residues. The V and J ends lost 1 base and 2 bases respectively, with 12 bases between them. This CDR3 reads CSARGQGGTYEQYF. The CDR3 DNA reads as TGCAGTGCTAGAGGACAGGGAGGAACCTACGAGCAGTACTTC.

In this sample, this clonotype turned up a few times. The chain couples TRBV18 to TRBJ2-1; D possibly corresponds to TRBD1 (7 bases). CDR3 length equals 18 residues. Trimming removed 2 bases at V and 1 base at J, with 18 bases between. Germline values: CDR1 KGHSH, CDR2 LQKENI. CDR3 sequence reads: CASSPNPLTGRSYNEQFF. DNA for the CDR3: TGTGCCAGCTCACCAAATCCTTTGACAGGGAGGTCCTACAATGAGCAGTTCTTC.

V usage is TRBV28 and J usage is TRBJ1-6, with D unresolved. CDR3 length equals 15 residues. The germline CDR1 and CDR2 sequences are MDHEN and SYDVKM. V lost 3 bases to trimming and J lost 13 bases, with 19 bases between them. The CDR3 nucleotides are TGTGCCAGCAGTTTCTCGGGCAGACCCTCGTGGCCCCTCCACTTT. Translated: CASSFSGRPSWPLHF.